This is a list of T cell receptor beta chains from one sample in a study of early T cells in non-severe SARS-CoV-2 infection. Each CDR3 protein is one row after TCRdb ran MiXCR on the 5' RACE reads. The sample records 40,000 to 55,000 distinct CDR3 sequences, roughly 4% being singletons. The sequenced sample was whole blood. The source is an adult who was a healthcare worker with PCR-confirmed SARS-CoV-2 infection or an uninfected control (not recorded which). Each CDR3 is given with its conserved first and last residue. The order of the fields is V gene, J gene, D gene, clone size, CDR3 DNA, CDR3 protein. A D gene is named only where the DNA matches it firmly. Rows may omit the clone size; those that give it use once, few, many or a size class.

TRBV12-5	TRBJ2-1	.	.	TGTGCTAGTGGCGGGGACGGTGAGCAGTTCTTC	CASGGDGEQFF
TRBV4-1	TRBJ2-7	.	many	TGCGCCAGCAGCGATGAGCGGGCGAGCTCCTACGAGCAGTACTTC	CASSDERASSYEQYF
TRBV7-9	TRBJ2-3	TRBD1	many	TGTGCCACCACGGGACAGGGGGACACAGATACGCAGTATTTT	CATTGQGDTDTQYF
TRBV6-2/TRBV6-3	TRBJ2-1	.	many	TGTGCCAGCAGTTACTTAGCGCTAGGTTACAATGAGCAGTTCTTC	CASSYLALGYNEQFF
TRBV20-1	TRBJ2-4	TRBD2	many	TGCAGTGCTAGATTGGGCGGGAGGGGACCCAAAAACATTCAGTACTTC	CSARLGGRGPKNIQYF
TRBV11-2	TRBJ2-1	TRBD2	many	TGTGCCAGCAGCTTAGGGGCTAGCGGGTACCGGAGCTCCTACAATGAGCAGTTCTTC	CASSLGASGYRSSYNEQFF
TRBV6-6	TRBJ1-1	.	many	TGTGCCAGCAGAGGAGCGAACACTGAAGCTTTCTTT	CASRGANTEAFF
TRBV7-7	TRBJ2-5	TRBD1	many	TGTGCTAGCAGCTTACAGGGGGCCCAAGAGACCCAGTACTTC	CASSLQGAQETQYF
TRBV6-2/TRBV6-3	TRBJ2-2	TRBD2	many	TGTGCCAGCAGTTACCCCCCGGGACTAGTTTCCGGGGAGCTGTTTTTT	CASSYPPGLVSGELFF
TRBV7-8	TRBJ2-1	.	many	TGTGCCAGCAGCCCCCCGGATCAAGCGGACAATGAGCAGTTCTTC	CASSPPDQADNEQFF
TRBV11-3	TRBJ2-7	TRBD1	many	TGTGCCAGCAGCTCCTCTTTCGGACAGGGACGCGACGAGCAGTACTTC	CASSSSFGQGRDEQYF
TRBV7-9	TRBJ1-2	.	.	TGTGCCAGCAGCCCAGTGGGGGGTGGCTACACCTTC	CASSPVGGGYTF
TRBV6-6	TRBJ2-1	.	many	TGTGCCAGCAGTCCTACCCCTGACAGCTATGAGCAGTTCTTC	CASSPTPDSYEQFF
TRBV7-3	TRBJ2-1	TRBD2	many	TGTGCCAGCAGCTTAAACAGCGGGAAAGCATATGAGCAGTTCTTC	CASSLNSGKAYEQFF
TRBV30	TRBJ2-7	TRBD1	many	TGTGCCTGGAGTGCCTCGGGACAGGGCTACGAGCAGTACTTC	CAWSASGQGYEQYF
TRBV30	TRBJ2-1	.	many	TGTGCCTGGAGTAGCATTCACAATGAGCAGTTCTTC	CAWSSIHNEQFF
TRBV7-9	TRBJ2-3	TRBD2	many	TGTGCCAGCAGCCCGGGGACTAGCGGGGTACAAAGCACAGATACGCAGTATTTT	CASSPGTSGVQSTDTQYF
TRBV5-1	TRBJ1-5	.	many	TGCGCCAGCAGCTTCGATGGGGCCAGCAATCAGCCCCAGCATTTT	CASSFDGASNQPQHF